These 2 T cell receptor beta chains originate from one sample sequenced in a study of cytotoxic CD8 clonotypes in ibrutinib-treated CLL. Data came from immunoSEQ multiplex PCR; TCRdb stores just in-frame clones and leaves some out. The data contain about 28,000 clones, 62% of them singletons. The specimen comprised PBMCs, sampled before ibrutinib treatment. The receptors come from a human donor with chronic lymphocytic leukemia.

This chain joins TRBV6-1 and TRBJ2-6, with a weak D call TRBD2 (6 bases). Germline CDR1 reads MNHNS; CDR2 reads SASEGT. The CDR3 sequence is 17 residues long. Trimming shortened V by 0 bases and J by 2 bases, and 11 bases separated the two germline ends. CDR3 region: CASSEAEGRAGANVLTF. The DNA of the CDR3 is TGTGCCAGCAGTGAAGCGGAGGGTAGGGCTGGGGCCAACGTCCTGACTTTC.

For the CDR3, the DNA is TGTGCCAGCAGCCTTCGTAGGGGATCGGGTGAGACAGAGACCCAGTACTTC. It codes for CASSLRRGSGETETQYF. The rearrangement uses TRBV4-2 and TRBJ2-5, with D perhaps TRBD1 (5 bases). The CDR3 length is 17 residues. Trimming took off 4 bases at V and 4 bases at J, with 22 bases between the two ends. CDR1 and CDR2 from the germline V gene are LGHNA and YNFKEQ.